These 5 T cell receptor beta chains originate from one sample sequenced in a study of beta chain features in type 1 diabetes. Isolated RNA was reverse transcribed in full, so expressed TCRB transcripts were sequenced. Clones were read by immunoSEQ multiplex PCR, and TCRdb kept only the in-frame ones, dropping some. This table has 240,000 or so clones, about 70% appearing once. Material for sequencing was naive CD4+ T cells from blood. The receptor set was obtained from a man aged 25 to 45 in good health.

The chain employs TRBV30 and TRBJ1-2, with unresolved D. Trimming pared 2 bases from V and 8 bases from J, leaving 18 bases between. CDR1 and CDR2 (germline): GTSNPN, SVGIG (reference sequence). The CDR3 has 14 amino acids. CDR3 in amino acids: CAWSLTEAPRGYTF. The CDR3 DNA reads as TGTGCCTGGAGTCTAACAGAGGCCCCTCGGGGCTACACCTTC.

The chain links TRBV5-4 to TRBJ2-3, with D unclear. Germline loops: CDR1 SGHNT, CDR2 YYREEE (reference sequence). Trimming stripped 4 bases from V and 1 base from J, with 19 bases between. The CDR3 length is 17 residues. CDR3 sequence reads: CASSPPFWPTRTDTQYF. As DNA, the CDR3 is TGTGCCAGCAGCCCCCCTTTCTGGCCCACTCGCACAGATACGCAGTATTTT.

The rearrangement links TRBV30 to TRBJ1-1; D is uncertain. This CDR3 is built from 10 residues. The germline gives CDR1 GTSNPN, CDR2 SVGIG (reference sequence). Trimming took off 1 base at V and 11 bases at J, with 8 bases between the two ends. CDR3 in amino acids: CAWSALKAFF. CDR3 sequence (DNA): TGTGCCTGGAGTGCCCTAAAGGCTTTCTTT.

CDR3 loop: CSVLGQGGSTEAFF. CDR3 sequence (DNA): TGCAGCGTTCTAGGACAGGGAGGGAGCACTGAAGCTTTCTTT. The chain is built from TRBV29-1 and TRBJ1-1; 8 nucleotides align to TRBD1. Germline CDR1 SQVTM, CDR2 ANQGSEA. The junction had 9 bases not matched to a gene; V was cut back by 5 bases and J by 4 bases. The CDR3 runs to 14 residues.

This rearrangement joins TRBV27 to TRBJ2-2; possible D gene TRBD2, 6 bases. CDR1 MNHEY and CDR2 SMNVEV come from the germline V gene (reference sequence). The V end lost 1 base, the J end lost 6 bases, and 12 bases lay between the germline ends. The CDR3 loop spans 15 amino acids. CDR3 coding DNA: TGTGCCAGCAGTTTATTAAGATGGGACTCCGGGGAGCTGTTTTTT. It is translated as CASSLLRWDSGELFF.